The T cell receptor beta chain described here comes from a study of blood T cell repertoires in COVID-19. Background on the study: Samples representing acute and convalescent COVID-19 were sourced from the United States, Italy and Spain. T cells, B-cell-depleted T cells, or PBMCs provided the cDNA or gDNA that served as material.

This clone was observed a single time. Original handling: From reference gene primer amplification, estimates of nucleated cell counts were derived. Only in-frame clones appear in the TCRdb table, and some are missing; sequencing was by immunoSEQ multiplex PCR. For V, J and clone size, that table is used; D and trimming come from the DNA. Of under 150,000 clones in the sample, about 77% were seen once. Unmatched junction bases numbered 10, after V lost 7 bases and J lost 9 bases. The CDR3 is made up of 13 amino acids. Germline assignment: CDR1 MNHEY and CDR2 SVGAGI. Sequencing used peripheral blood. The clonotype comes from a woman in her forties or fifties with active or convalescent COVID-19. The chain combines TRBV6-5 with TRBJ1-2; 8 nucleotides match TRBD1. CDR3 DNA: TGTGCCAGCATCCTTGACAGGGGTGGTCGCTACACCTTC. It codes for CASILDRGGRYTF.